This record concerns one TCR beta chain sequence. The entry originates in a study of T-cell memory formation after mild COVID-19. Using its own MiXCR run on the 5' RACE reads, TCRdb lists one record per CDR3 protein. The table lists just over 400,000 distinct CDR3 sequences, around 22% of them singletons. Germline V lookup: CDR1 MDHEN, CDR2 SYDVKM. This CDR3 region has 14 residues. Trimming took off 5 bases at V and 3 bases at J, with 14 bases between the two ends. The sequence was collected from an adult woman who had mild COVID-19 (a few samples of this study predate the infection). Cell type and time point are not known. Sequenced sample: PBMCs or a T cell subset sorted from them (not recorded which). The chain carries TRBV28 and TRBJ2-7; D is possibly TRBD1 or TRBD2 (5 bases each). The CDR3 DNA sequence: TGTGCCAGCAGTCCCAGGGTGGGGGTCTACGAGCAGTACTTC. Encoded protein: CASSPRVGVYEQYF.